This T cell receptor (beta chain) appears in the sequencing data of a study of T-cell memory formation after mild COVID-19. About the research overall: TCR clusters showed largely donor specificity. General study results and limits: Contracting clones localized mainly to CM and EM when CD4+ and mainly to EMRA when CD8+.

This clonotype was counted a few times. The antigen remains undetermined. TCR alpha and TCR beta cDNA libraries carrying sample barcodes and UMIs came from 5'RACE with constant-segment primers. In TCRdb, the 5' RACE reads were re-called with MiXCR into one record per CDR3 protein. The top ten clones hold about an eighth of a sample with 400,000 or so distinct CDR3 sequences, 20% to 25% of them seen once. The V and J ends lost 0 bases and 4 bases, in that order; junction bases with no gene match: 2. The germline CDR1 and CDR2 sequences are ENHRY and SYGVKD. This CDR3 region has 14 residues. This sequence was found in an adult woman who had mild COVID-19 (a few samples of this study predate the infection). Cell type and time point are not known. The V and J genes are TRBV10-3 and TRBJ2-5, with TRBD2 matching over 7 bases. The material sequenced was PBMCs or a T cell subset sorted from them (not recorded which). The CDR3 loop is CAISESSGTETQYF. CDR3 nucleotide sequence: TGTGCCATCAGTGAGTCGAGCGGGACAGAGACCCAGTACTTC.